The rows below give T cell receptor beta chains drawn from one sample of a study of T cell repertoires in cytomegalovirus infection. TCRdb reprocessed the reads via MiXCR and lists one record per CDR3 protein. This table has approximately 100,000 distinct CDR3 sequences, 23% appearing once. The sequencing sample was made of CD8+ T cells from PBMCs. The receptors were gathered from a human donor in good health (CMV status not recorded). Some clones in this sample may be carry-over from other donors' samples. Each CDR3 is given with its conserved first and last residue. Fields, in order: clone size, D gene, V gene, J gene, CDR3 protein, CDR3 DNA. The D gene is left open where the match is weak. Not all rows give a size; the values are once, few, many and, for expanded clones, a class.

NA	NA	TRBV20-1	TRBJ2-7	CSARAPMEGYEQYF	TGCAGTGCTAGGGCCCCGATGGAGGGCTACGAGCAGTACTTC
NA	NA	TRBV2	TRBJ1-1	CASRGGLTKNTEAFF	TGTGCCAGCAGGGGGGGACTCACAAAGAACACTGAAGCTTTCTTT
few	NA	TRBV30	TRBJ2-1	CAWSVGGGRFEQFF	TGTGCCTGGAGTGTAGGGGGGGGCCGGTTTGAGCAGTTCTTC
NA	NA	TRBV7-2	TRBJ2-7	CASSLSVRGNEQYF	TGTGCCAGCAGCTTATCCGTCAGGGGCAACGAGCAGTACTTC
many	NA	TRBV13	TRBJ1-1	CASSLALERGATEAFF	TGTGCCAGCAGCTTAGCCCTGGAGAGGGGAGCCACTGAAGCTTTCTTT
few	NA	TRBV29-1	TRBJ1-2	CSVLRDGRGDYGYTF	TGCAGCGTCCTCCGCGACGGTCGAGGGGACTATGGCTACACCTTC
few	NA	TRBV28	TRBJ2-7	CASINVQGAYEQYF	TGTGCCAGCATCAATGTCCAAGGGGCCTACGAGCAGTACTTC
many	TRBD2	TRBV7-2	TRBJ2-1	CASSEPREGSEQFF	TGTGCCAGCAGCGAGCCCCGGGAGGGCAGTGAGCAGTTCTTC
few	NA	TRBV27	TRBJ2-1	CASSHYNEQFF	TGTGCCAGCAGTCATTACAATGAGCAGTTCTTC
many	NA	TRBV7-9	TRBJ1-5	CASKSTRSNSNQPQHF	TGTGCCAGCAAAAGCACCAGGTCCAATAGCAATCAGCCCCAGCATTTT
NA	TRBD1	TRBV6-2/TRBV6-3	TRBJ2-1	CASSYIDRENEQFF	TGTGCCAGCAGTTACATCGACAGGGAGAATGAGCAGTTCTTC
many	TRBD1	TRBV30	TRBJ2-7	CAWSALWSGQGHEQYF	TGTGCCTGGAGTGCCCTTTGGTCCGGACAGGGCCACGAGCAGTACTTC
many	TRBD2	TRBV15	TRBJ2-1	CATSDPGTSGSNEQFF	TGTGCCACCAGCGACCCCGGGACTAGCGGGAGTAATGAGCAGTTCTTC
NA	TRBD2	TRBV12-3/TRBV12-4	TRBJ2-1	CASSLRGGRPTPYNEQFF	TGTGCCAGCAGTTTACGGGGGGGCCGCCCTACGCCTTACAATGAGCAGTTCTTC
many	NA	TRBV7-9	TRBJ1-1	CASSLAEGENTEAFF	TGTGCCAGCAGCTTAGCGGAGGGGGAAAACACTGAAGCTTTCTTT
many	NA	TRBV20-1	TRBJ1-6	CSATDSSSYNSPLHF	TGCAGTGCGACGGACAGCAGCTCCTATAATTCACCCCTCCACTTT
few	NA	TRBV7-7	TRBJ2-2	CASSEIAANTGELFF	TGTGCCAGCAGCGAAATAGCTGCTAACACCGGGGAGCTGTTTTTT
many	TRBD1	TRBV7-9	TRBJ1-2	CASSLTTGGHGYTF	TGTGCCAGCAGCTTAACCACAGGGGGCCATGGCTACACCTTC
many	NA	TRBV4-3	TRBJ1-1	CASSQGLVDTEAFF	TGCGCCAGCAGCCAGGGGCTAGTCGACACTGAAGCTTTCTTT
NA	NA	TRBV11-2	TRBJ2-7	CASSLVGTPYEQYF	TGTGCCAGCAGCTTAGTCGGGACCCCCTACGAGCAGTACTTC
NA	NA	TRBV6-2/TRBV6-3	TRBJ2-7	CASTTSWPDDEQYF	TGTGCCAGCACCACCTCGTGGCCCGACGACGAGCAGTACTTC
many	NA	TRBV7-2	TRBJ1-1	CASSLLPHTEAFF	TGTGCCAGCAGCCTACTCCCACACACTGAAGCTTTCTTT
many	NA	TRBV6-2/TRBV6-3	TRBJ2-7	CASSYGGAGYEQYF	TGTGCCAGCAGTTACGGGGGAGCAGGCTACGAGCAGTACTTC
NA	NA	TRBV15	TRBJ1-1	CATSRDVEVTNTEAFF	TGTGCCACCAGCAGAGATGTAGAAGTTACGAACACTGAAGCTTTCTTT
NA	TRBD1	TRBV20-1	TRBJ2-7	CSARPRTGINYEQYF	TGCAGTGCTAGGCCCCGGACAGGGATTAACTACGAGCAGTACTTC
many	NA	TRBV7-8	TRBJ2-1	CASSWTESYNEQFF	TGTGCCAGCAGCTGGACAGAATCCTACAATGAGCAGTTCTTC
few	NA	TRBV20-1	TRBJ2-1	CSARDHGGSYNEQFF	TGCAGTGCTAGAGACCACGGGGGCTCCTACAATGAGCAGTTCTTC
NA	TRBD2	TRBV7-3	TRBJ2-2	CASSPGGARELFF	TGTGCCAGCAGCCCCGGGGGGGCGCGGGAGCTGTTTTTT
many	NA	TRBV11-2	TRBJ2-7	CASSLGWAEDYEQYF	TGTGCCAGCAGCCTGGGGTGGGCGGAAGACTACGAGCAGTACTTC
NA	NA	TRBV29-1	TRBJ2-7	CSAGDFSSYEQYF	TGCAGCGCAGGGGACTTTAGCTCCTACGAGCAGTACTTC
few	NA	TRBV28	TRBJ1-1	CASSLWAELHTEAFF	TGTGCCAGCAGTTTATGGGCTGAGTTACACACTGAAGCTTTCTTT
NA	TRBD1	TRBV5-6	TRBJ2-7	CASSYFGQGNEQYF	TGTGCCAGCAGCTACTTTGGACAGGGTAACGAGCAGTACTTC
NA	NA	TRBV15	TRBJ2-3	CATSRDYSGAGQGADTQYF	TGTGCCACCAGCAGAGATTATAGTGGAGCGGGGCAGGGGGCAGATACGCAGTATTTT
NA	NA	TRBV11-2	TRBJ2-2	CASSLWETGELFF	TGTGCCAGCAGCTTGTGGGAGACCGGGGAGCTGTTTTTT
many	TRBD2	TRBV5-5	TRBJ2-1	CASSLWTSGDNEQFF	TGTGCCAGCAGCTTGTGGACTAGCGGGGACAATGAGCAGTTCTTC
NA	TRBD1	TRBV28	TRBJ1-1	CASRRDRVAFF	TGTGCCAGCAGGAGGGACAGGGTCGCTTTCTTT
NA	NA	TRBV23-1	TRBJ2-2	CASSPGTKNTGELFF	TGCGCCAGCAGCCCCGGGACAAAGAACACCGGGGAGCTGTTTTTT
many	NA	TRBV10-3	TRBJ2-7	CAIRPDRSSVNEQYF	TGTGCCATCAGACCAGACAGGTCCAGTGTCAACGAGCAGTACTTC
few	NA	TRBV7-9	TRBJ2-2	CASSNIGGNTGELFF	TGTGCCAGCAGTAACATAGGAGGGAACACCGGGGAGCTGTTTTTT
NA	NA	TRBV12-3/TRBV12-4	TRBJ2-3	CASSLIDWGGTDTQYF	TGTGCCAGCAGTCTGATCGATTGGGGGGGCACAGATACGCAGTATTTT